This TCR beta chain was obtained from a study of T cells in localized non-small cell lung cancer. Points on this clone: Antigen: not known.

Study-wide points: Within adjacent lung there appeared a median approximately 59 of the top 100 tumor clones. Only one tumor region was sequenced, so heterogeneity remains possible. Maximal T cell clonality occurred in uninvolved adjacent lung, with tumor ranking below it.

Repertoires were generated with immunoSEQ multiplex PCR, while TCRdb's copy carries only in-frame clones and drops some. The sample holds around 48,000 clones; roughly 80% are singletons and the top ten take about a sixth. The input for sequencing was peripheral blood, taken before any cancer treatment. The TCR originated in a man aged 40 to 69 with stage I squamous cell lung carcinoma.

CDR3 amino acids: CASSLRPENTEAFF. In DNA, the CDR3 is TGTGCCAGCAGCTTAAGGCCAGAAAACACTGAAGCTTTCTTT. The J gene is TRBJ1-1, the V gene TRBV11-3; D call uncertain. Germline assignment: CDR1 SGHNT and CDR2 YENEEA. The CDR3 loop spans 14 amino acids. V lost 2 bases and J 2 bases, leaving 9 bases between the germline ends.